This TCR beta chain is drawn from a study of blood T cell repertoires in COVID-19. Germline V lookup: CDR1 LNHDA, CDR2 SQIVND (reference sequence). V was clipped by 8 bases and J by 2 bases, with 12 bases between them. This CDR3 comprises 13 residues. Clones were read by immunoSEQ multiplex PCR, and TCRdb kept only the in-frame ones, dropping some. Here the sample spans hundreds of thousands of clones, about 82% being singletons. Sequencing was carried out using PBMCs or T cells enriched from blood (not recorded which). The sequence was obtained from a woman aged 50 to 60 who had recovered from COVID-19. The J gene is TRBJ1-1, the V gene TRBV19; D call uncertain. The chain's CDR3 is CASGERINTEAFF. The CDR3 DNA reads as TGTGCCAGTGGTGAGCGGATTAACACTGAAGCTTTCTTT.